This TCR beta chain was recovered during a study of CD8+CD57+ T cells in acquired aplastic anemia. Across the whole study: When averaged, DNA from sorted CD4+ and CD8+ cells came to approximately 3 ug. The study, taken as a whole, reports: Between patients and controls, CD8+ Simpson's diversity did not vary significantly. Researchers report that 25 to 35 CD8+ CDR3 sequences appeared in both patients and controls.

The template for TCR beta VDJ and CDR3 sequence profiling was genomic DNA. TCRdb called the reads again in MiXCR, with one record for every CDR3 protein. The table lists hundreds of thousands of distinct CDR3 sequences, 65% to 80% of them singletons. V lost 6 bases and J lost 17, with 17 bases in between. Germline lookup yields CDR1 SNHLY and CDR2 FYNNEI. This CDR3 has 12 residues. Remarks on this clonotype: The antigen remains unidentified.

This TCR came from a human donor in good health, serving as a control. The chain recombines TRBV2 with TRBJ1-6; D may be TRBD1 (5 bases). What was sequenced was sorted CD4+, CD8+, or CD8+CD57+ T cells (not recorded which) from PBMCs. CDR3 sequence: CASRQGGSPIHF. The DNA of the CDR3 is TGTGCCAGCAGGCAGGGAGGGTCTCCCATCCACTTT.